Below are 8 T cell receptor beta chains sequenced from a single sample in a study of blood T cells in healthy people across ages. It was with a sample-barcoded 5' primer and a J-beta primer mix that a second PCR of roughly 7 to 12 cycles was run. TCRdb called the 5' RACE reads again in MiXCR, with one record for every CDR3 protein. The sample lists 800,000 to 950,000 distinct CDR3 sequences, almost 30% seen once, with around 9.6% in the top ten. A further study also used this sample, focusing on T cells of mothers and their children.

The sample comprised blood. The receptors derive from a woman in her 40s in good health.

CDR3 nucleotide sequence: TGTGCCTGGAGTCCTACGGGCACTAGCACAGATACGCAGTATTTT. It encodes CAWSPTGTSTDTQYF. The genes are TRBV30 and TRBJ2-3; D remains ambiguous. Germline V lookup: CDR1 GTSNPN, CDR2 SVGIG (reference sequence). The CDR3 covers 15 residues. V lost 2 bases and J 0 bases, leaving 12 bases between the germline ends.

A note on this clonotype: Just one base apart from a much larger clone, this may be a read error. The rearrangement links TRBV4-2 to TRBJ1-2, with D uncertain. In germline, CDR1 is LGHNA, CDR2 YNFKEQ. The V end was cut by 0 bases, the J end by 12 bases, with 20 bases between. There are 15 residues in the CDR3. CDR3 in amino acids: CASSQDPTESPGHTF. CDR3 in DNA: TGTGCCAGCAGCCAAGATCCTACGGAGAGTCCCGGCCACACCTTC.

The chain recombines TRBV7-2 with TRBJ2-7, with unresolved D. Germline V CDR1 and CDR2: SGHTA, FQGNSA. CDR3 length: 12 residues. With 8 bases removed from V and 0 bases from J, the gap between germline ends came to 8 bases. CDR3 bases: TGTGCCAGCGGACCTATCTCCTACGAGCAGTACTTC. This codes for CASGPISYEQYF.

V gene TRBV7-6 combines with J gene TRBJ1-1; no reliable D call. Germline assignment: CDR1 SGHVS and CDR2 FNYEAQ. V lost 3 bases to trimming and J lost 1 base, with 18 bases between them. This CDR3 has 17 residues. CDR3 sequence: CASSFSVSGDRNTEAFF. DNA of the CDR3: TGTGCCAGCAGCTTTTCGGTGAGTGGAGATCGGAACACTGAAGCTTTCTTT.

This rearrangement joins TRBV5-1 to TRBJ1-4, with D tentatively TRBD1 (6 bases). CDR1 SGHRS and CDR2 YFSETQ come from the germline V gene. The CDR3 runs 15 residues. Trimming took off 3 bases at V and 8 bases at J, with 17 bases between the two ends. CDR3 amino acids: CASSSVQGRNEKLFF. The CDR3 DNA is TGCGCCAGCAGCTCGGTCCAGGGGCGGAACGAAAAACTGTTTTTT.

As to this clonotype: A much larger clone differs by one base, so this may be a read error. V gene TRBV6-1 combines with J gene TRBJ2-6, with D possibly TRBD1 on 5 matching bases. The CDR3 totals 18 residues. Germline V lookup: CDR1 MNHNS, CDR2 SASEGT. The CDR3 is CASNRLLLIDTGANVRTF. In DNA, the CDR3 is TGTGCCAGCAATCGACTGTTGCTCATCGATACTGGGGCCAACGTCCGGACTTTC.

Comment on this clonotype: Mismatch with germline at one junction end may stem from a read error. The chain combines TRBV6-6 with TRBJ1-2, with D possibly TRBD1 on 5 matching bases. The V gene's germline CDR1 is MNHNY and CDR2 SVGAGI (reference sequence). The CDR3 sequence is 14 residues long. The CDR3 sequence: CASSSAGTEYGFTF. The CDR3 nucleotides read TGTGCCAGCAGTTCCGCCGGGACCGAGTATGGCTTCACCTTC.

The V gene is TRBV18, the J gene TRBJ2-3; D call uncertain. This CDR3 spans 15 amino acids. The V gene lost 0 bases and the J gene lost 0 bases, with 7 bases spanning the gap. Germline CDR1 reads KGHSH; CDR2 reads LQKENI. The DNA of the CDR3 is TGTGCCAGCTCACCACCGTCGCGAAGCACAGATACGCAGTATTTT. This encodes CASSPPSRSTDTQYF.